This T cell receptor beta chain was obtained from a study of identical twins. TCRdb processed the 5' RACE reads anew with MiXCR; each CDR3 protein has one entry. The table shows some 460,000 distinct CDR3 sequences, with approximately 15% occurring only once. Trimming took off 4 bases at V and 0 bases at J, with 14 bases between the two ends. The CDR3 has 16 residues. The germline V gene encodes CDR1 ENHRY and CDR2 SYGVKD. The data also belong to a second study, concerning yellow fever vaccine responses in identical twins.

The genes are TRBV10-3 and TRBJ2-3; D assignment may be TRBD1 or TRBD2 (5 bases each). The TCR comes from a woman between 18 and 29 years old in good health. Sample: CD4+ T cells sorted from blood. DNA for the CDR3: TGTGCCATCAGTGGGGGGACGGACCCTAGCACAGATACGCAGTATTTT. Translating it yields CAISGGTDPSTDTQYF.